The 31 T cell receptor beta chains given below trace back to one sample, sequenced in a study of vaccination and CD4 T cells after COVID-19. These receptors' targets are unknown. Oncomine TCR Beta short-read sequencing was applied to DNA from cultured CD4+ T cells. TCRdb reprocessed the PCR reads with MiXCR, giving one entry per CDR3 protein. The sample shows about 26,000 distinct CDR3 sequences, roughly 40% of them seen only once. The time point is: late sampling 161 to 241 days after vaccination in a few convalescent patients. Treatment: approximately 10-day PBMC culture with coronavirus spike peptide pools or control peptides (ViraFEST assay). Sample: CD4+ T cells from blood, cultured in vitro, taken about 7 months after SARS-CoV-2 vaccination. These receptors were taken from a human donor who had recovered from COVID-19.

This clonotype was detected a few times. This chain connects TRBV15 to TRBJ2-1; 15 bases map to TRBD2. The CDR3 is 15 residues long. Trimming at V came to 3 bases and at J to 9 bases, leaving 3 bases not matched to a gene. The V gene's germline CDR1 is LNHNV and CDR2 YYDKDF (reference sequence). CDR3 in DNA: TGTGCCACCAGCAGCAGGACTAGCGGGAGGGGTGAGCAGTTCTTC. Its translation: CATSSRTSGRGEQFF.

The V call is TRBV10-3, the J call TRBJ1-2; 7 nucleotides line up with TRBD1. Germline trimming cut 3 bases from V and 4 bases from J; bases unmatched to any gene: 5. The CDR3 is 14 amino acids. The germline V gene encodes CDR1 ENHRY and CDR2 SYGVKD. CDR3 in amino acids: CAISDLDRSYGYTF. The CDR3 DNA reads as TGTGCCATCAGTGACTTGGACAGGAGCTATGGCTACACCTTC.

This clonotype was observed a few times. The rearrangement uses TRBV15 and TRBJ2-3; TRBD2 matches 7 bases. From germline, CDR1 is LNHNV and CDR2 YYDKDF (reference sequence). With V trimmed by 0 bases and J by 0 bases, 9 bases remained unmatched. The CDR3 spans 18 residues. CDR3 nucleotide sequence: TGTGCCACCAGCAGAGATATTGGGCTAGCGGTTAGCACAGATACGCAGTATTTT. Its translation: CATSRDIGLAVSTDTQYF.

This chain uses TRBV4-1 with TRBJ2-5; TRBD2 aligns across 8 bases. This CDR3 has 16 residues. The V gene end was trimmed by 2 bases and the J gene end by 6 bases; junction bases not matched to a gene: 11. Germline V gene sequence: CDR1 MGHRA, CDR2 YSYEKL. CDR3 residues: CASSQTGTRGWKTQYF. Here the CDR3 DNA reads TGCGCCAGCAGCCAAACCGGGACTAGAGGTTGGAAGACCCAGTACTTC.

By share, this clonotype counts as large. The chain carries TRBV20-1 and TRBJ2-1; TRBD2 matches at 7 bases. This CDR3 spans 14 amino acids. Germline V gene lookup returns CDR1 DFQATT and CDR2 SNEGSKA (reference sequence). After removal of 6 bases from V and 5 bases from J, the junction contained 10 bases not matched to a gene. CDR3 bases: TGCAGTGCGGGCCGAGGCGGGGGAAACAATGAGCAGTTCTTC. Its protein product is CSAGRGGGNNEQFF.

This clonotype was counted only a few times. The chain has TRBV20-1 and TRBJ1-2; 9 bases agree with TRBD1. V lost 2 bases, J lost 8 bases, and 18 bases stayed unmatched. Per the germline V gene, CDR1 is DFQATT and CDR2 is SNEGSKA (reference sequence). The CDR3 covers 17 residues. This CDR3 is CSARITGTGREFSGYTF. The CDR3 DNA reads as TGCAGTGCTAGAATCACCGGGACAGGGAGAGAATTTTCGGGCTACACCTTC.

Points on this clonotype: One end of the junction is discordant with germline, which a read error may explain. The chain recombines TRBV20-1 with TRBJ1-2; no definite D call. Germline V gene data show CDR1 as DFQATT and CDR2 as SNEGSKA (reference sequence). This CDR3 is built from 14 residues. CDR3 nucleotide sequence: TGCGGTGCTAGACGCCAACTACTTAACTATGGCTACACCTTC. It translates to CGARRQLLNYGYTF.

The chain links TRBV10-3 to TRBJ2-7; maybe TRBD2 (6 bases). This CDR3 spans 12 amino acids. V gave up 5 bases and J gave up 3 bases, with 8 bases separating them. Germline V gene lookup returns CDR1 ENHRY and CDR2 SYGVKD. The CDR3 loop is CAISRDFYEQYF. The CDR3 DNA follows: TGTGCCATCAGTCGGGACTTCTACGAGCAGTACTTC.

This clonotype occurred a few times. The V and J genes are TRBV7-9 and TRBJ1-1; D may be TRBD1 (6 bases). The CDR3 covers 13 residues. Trimming took 3 bases from V and 4 from J, leaving 9 bases between them. From germline, CDR1 is SEHNR and CDR2 FQNEAQ (reference sequence). The CDR3 region is CASSLDSLTEAFF. The CDR3 DNA follows: TGTGCCAGCAGCTTGGACAGTCTCACTGAAGCTTTCTTT.

This clonotype was observed a few times. The rearrangement joins TRBV6-5 to TRBJ2-5; D uncertain. Germline loops: CDR1 MNHEY, CDR2 SVGAGI. The CDR3 spans 14 residues. The germline V and J ends were trimmed by 0 bases and 5 bases, with 10 bases remaining between them. In DNA form, the CDR3 reads TGTGCCAGCAGTTACTCCAGTCGACTTGAGACCCAGTACTTC. This codes for CASSYSSRLETQYF.

The chain carries TRBV4-2 and TRBJ2-3; TRBD2 matches 7 bases. V trimming: 3 bases; J trimming: 4 bases; junction bases outside the gene matches: 10. Germline CDR1 LGHNA, CDR2 YNFKEQ. This CDR3 comprises 16 residues. CDR3 bases: TGTGCCAGCAGCCAGGGGACTACAGGCGGCCCAGATACGCAGTATTTT. Residues: CASSQGTTGGPDTQYF.

This clonotype was found a few times. The chain carries TRBV20-1 and TRBJ2-7, with a possible D match to TRBD2 (6 bases). The CDR3 totals 16 residues. The germline V and J ends were trimmed by 4 bases and 2 bases, with 21 bases remaining between them. Germline lookup yields CDR1 DFQATT and CDR2 SNEGSKA (reference sequence). CDR3 nucleotides: TGCAGTGCTACAGGAAGCCCCGGGACTGTAACCTACGAGCAGTACTTC. This encodes CSATGSPGTVTYEQYF.

The chain couples TRBV20-1 to TRBJ2-6; no definite D call. CDR3 length equals 15 residues. The V gene lost 3 bases and the J gene lost 0 bases, with 9 bases spanning the gap. CDR1 is DFQATT and CDR2 is SNEGSKA in the germline V gene (reference sequence). CDR3 in DNA: TGCAGTGCTAGCCCGACCGGCTCTGGGGCCAACGTCCTGACTTTC. It encodes CSASPTGSGANVLTF.

This chain links TRBV15 with TRBJ2-1, with 15 bases fitting TRBD2. Per the germline V gene, CDR1 is LNHNV and CDR2 is YYDKDF (reference sequence). This CDR3 comprises 14 residues. With V trimmed by 4 bases and J by 10 bases, 2 bases remained unmatched. The CDR3 coding sequence is TGTGCCACCAGCACCGGGACTAGCGGGAGGGAGCAGTTCTTC. Protein: CATSTGTSGREQFF.

The V call is TRBV20-1, the J call TRBJ2-3, with TRBD2 matching over 7 bases. Germline V gene data show CDR1 as DFQATT and CDR2 as SNEGSKA (reference sequence). V shed 3 bases, J shed 4 bases, and the junction held 10 bases outside the gene matches. This CDR3 is 15 amino acids long. The CDR3, as DNA: TGCAGTGCTAGCCGTGGGAGGGTTAGGTCAGATACGCAGTATTTT. This translates into CSASRGRVRSDTQYF.

The rearrangement links TRBV7-9 to TRBJ2-4; D call uncertain. The CDR3 covers 14 residues. Germline-derived CDR1 and CDR2 are SEHNR and FQNEAQ (reference sequence). V was trimmed by 1 base and J by 0 bases, leaving 4 bases between them. CDR3: CASSLGIAKNIQYF. DNA for the CDR3: TGTGCCAGCAGCTTAGGTATAGCCAAAAACATTCAGTACTTC.

This chain uses TRBV20-1 with TRBJ1-1; TRBD1 matches 12 bases. The CDR3 has 14 residues. Germline V CDR1 and CDR2: DFQATT, SNEGSKA (reference sequence). The trim removed 2 bases at V and 11 bases at J, leaving 9 bases unmatched. The DNA for the CDR3 is TGCAGTGCTAGACGATTGGGGACAGGGGGCTATGCTTTCTTT. As protein: CSARRLGTGGYAFF.

The chain is built from TRBV5-8 and TRBJ2-7; D is perhaps TRBD1 (5 bases). This CDR3 has 15 residues. Germline CDR1 and CDR2: SGHTS and YDEGEE. Trimming took off 0 bases at V and 0 bases at J, with 10 bases between the two ends. DNA of the CDR3: TGTGCCAGCAGCTTGGCAGGGCATAGCTCCTACGAGCAGTACTTC. Its translation: CASSLAGHSSYEQYF.

This clonotype was observed a handful of times. The rearrangement joins TRBV20-1 to TRBJ2-7, with TRBD2 matching 8 bases. Germline assignment: CDR1 DFQATT and CDR2 SNEGSKA (reference sequence). After removal of 3 bases from V and 6 bases from J, the junction contained 13 bases not matched to a gene. The CDR3 runs 15 residues. The CDR3 DNA is TGCAGTGCTAGTGGAGCGGGAGTCGGGGCTGTCGAGCAGTACTTC. Protein: CSASGAGVGAVEQYF.

The chain combines TRBV24-1 with TRBJ2-2, with 12 bases that match TRBD2. Per germline, CDR1 KGHDR and CDR2 SFDVKD. Trimming took 11 bases from V and 5 from J; bases not matched to a gene: 11. The CDR3 length is 16 residues. CDR3 nucleotides: TGTGCCAGCAGGACTAGCGGGACAATAGGGACCGGGGAGCTGTTTTTT. The encoded protein is CASRTSGTIGTGELFF.

The chain recombines TRBV19 with TRBJ2-7; 14 nucleotides match TRBD2. V was clipped by 5 bases and J by 8 bases; unmatched bases: 5. Germline lookup yields CDR1 LNHDA and CDR2 SQIVND (reference sequence). The CDR3 sequence is 14 residues long. CDR3 residues: CASSVTSGRVQQYF. CDR3 bases: TGTGCCAGTAGTGTGACTAGCGGGAGGGTGCAGCAGTACTTC.

The J gene is TRBJ2-5, the V gene TRBV6-2 or TRBV6-3; 10 nucleotides line up with TRBD1. From germline, CDR1 is MNHEY and CDR2 SVGEGT. CDR3 length equals 15 residues. Unmatched junction bases numbered 5, after V lost 2 bases and J lost 5 bases. The CDR3 coding sequence is TGTGCCAGCAGTTACGGGACAGGGGAGTTTGAGACCCAGTACTTC. It translates to CASSYGTGEFETQYF.

This chain connects TRBV7-9 to TRBJ2-2; 7 bases map to TRBD2. Germline assignment: CDR1 SEHNR and CDR2 FQNEAQ (reference sequence). After removal of 5 bases from V and 3 bases from J, the junction contained 15 bases not matched to a gene. CDR3 length: 18 residues. CDR3: CASSPGTTPPRHTGELFF. The DNA for the CDR3 is TGTGCCAGCAGCCCAGGGACTACCCCCCCGAGACACACCGGGGAGCTGTTTTTT.

This clonotype is medium-sized by share. The gene calls are TRBV20-1 and TRBJ2-3; D unclear. The germline CDR1 and CDR2 sequences are DFQATT and SNEGSKA (reference sequence). The CDR3 contains 12 residues. V lost 3 bases and J lost 6, with 10 bases in between. The CDR3 bases are TGCAGTGCTAGCCCGGTCCTGGATACGCAGTATTTT. It specifies CSASPVLDTQYF.

This clonotype was picked up one time. The V gene is TRBV7-9, the J gene TRBJ2-7, with 12 nucleotides matching TRBD2. The CDR3 loop spans 17 amino acids. The trim removed 5 bases at V and 3 bases at J, leaving 11 bases unmatched. Germline V gives CDR1 SEHNR, CDR2 FQNEAQ (reference sequence). The DNA of the CDR3 is TGTGCCAGCAGCCTGAATCTTGGGACTAGCGGGTGCTACGAGCAGTACTTC. Translation: CASSLNLGTSGCYEQYF.

This clonotype was counted between two and nine times. The V gene is TRBV6-1, the J gene TRBJ1-6; 10 bases align to TRBD1. Germline CDR1 MNHNS, CDR2 SASEGT. The J segment lost 9 bases and the V segment lost 9 bases, leaving 8 bases of the junction unmatched. The CDR3 runs to 14 residues. As DNA, the CDR3 is TGTGCCAGTTGTACGACAGGGGGCGGTTCACCCCTCCACTTT. Translation gives CASCTTGGGSPLHF.

The J gene is TRBJ1-2, the V gene TRBV20-1, with unresolved D. V dropped 8 bases and J dropped 4 bases, with 20 bases sitting between them. Germline assignment: CDR1 DFQATT and CDR2 SNEGSKA (reference sequence). This CDR3 has 14 amino acids. CDR3 DNA: TGCAGTCTAAACCCCCGGCAGGTTGGCTATGGCTACACCTTC. Translation: CSLNPRQVGYGYTF.

The chain employs TRBV28 and TRBJ1-1, with D possibly matching TRBD1 (5 bases). V was trimmed by 2 bases and J by 5 bases, leaving 18 bases between them. This CDR3 spans 16 amino acids. Per the germline V gene, CDR1 is MDHEN and CDR2 is SYDVKM. CDR3 sequence (DNA): TGTGCCAGCAGTTTAACACCTGGGGCCGGAGGGACTGAAGCTTTCTTT. Translating gives CASSLTPGAGGTEAFF.

The V gene is TRBV20-1, the J gene TRBJ1-6, with a possible D match to TRBD1 (5 bases). With 0 bases removed from V and 5 bases from J, the gap between germline ends came to 17 bases. CDR1 DFQATT and CDR2 SNEGSKA come from the germline V gene (reference sequence). This CDR3 is built from 17 residues. The CDR3 loop reads CSARDRRGPWDNSPLHF. In DNA form, the CDR3 reads TGCAGTGCTAGAGATCGGAGGGGACCTTGGGATAATTCACCCCTCCACTTT.

By frequency in the sample, this clonotype is medium-sized (0.01 to 0.1%). The chain links TRBV7-6 to TRBJ2-1, with 11 bases aligning to TRBD2. CDR3 length equals 16 residues. Germline CDR1 is SGHVS and CDR2 is FNYEAQ. The junction had 10 bases not matched to a gene; V was cut back by 4 bases and J by 8 bases. The CDR3 coding sequence is TGTGCCAGCAGCTCACCTGGGCTAGCGGGAGGCGATGAGCAGTTCTTC. Translation gives CASSSPGLAGGDEQFF.

This clonotype was detected only a few times. This chain joins TRBV19 and TRBJ2-3; D might be TRBD2 (5 bases). CDR1 is LNHDA and CDR2 is SQIVND in the germline V gene (reference sequence). V lost 8 bases and J lost 1, with 13 bases in between. The CDR3 length is 14 residues. CDR3 nucleotides: TGTGCCAGTCAGCGGACGAGGGGCACAGATACGCAGTATTTT. Translation: CASQRTRGTDTQYF. Variable domain in full (rest from reference TRBV19 and TRBJ2-3): DGGITQSPKYLFRKEGQNVTLSCEQNLNHDAMYWYRQDPGQGLRLIYYSQIVNDFQKGDIAEGYSVSREKKESFPLTVTSAQKNPTAFYLCASQRTRGTDTQYFGPGTRLTVL.